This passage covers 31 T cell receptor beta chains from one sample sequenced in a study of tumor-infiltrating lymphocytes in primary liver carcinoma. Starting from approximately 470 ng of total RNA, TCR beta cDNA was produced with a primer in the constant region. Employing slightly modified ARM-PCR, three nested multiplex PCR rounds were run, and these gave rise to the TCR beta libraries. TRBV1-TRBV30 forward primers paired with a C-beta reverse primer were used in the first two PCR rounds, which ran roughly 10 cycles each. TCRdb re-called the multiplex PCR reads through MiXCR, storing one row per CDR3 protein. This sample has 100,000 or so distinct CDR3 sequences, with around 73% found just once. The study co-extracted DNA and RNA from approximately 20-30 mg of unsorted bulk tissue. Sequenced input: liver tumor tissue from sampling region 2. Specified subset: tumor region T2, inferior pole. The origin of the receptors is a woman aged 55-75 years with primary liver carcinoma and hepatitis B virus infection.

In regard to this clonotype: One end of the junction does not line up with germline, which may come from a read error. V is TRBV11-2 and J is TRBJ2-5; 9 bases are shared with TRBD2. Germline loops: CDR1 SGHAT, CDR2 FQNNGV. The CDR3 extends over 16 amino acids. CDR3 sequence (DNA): TGTGCTAGCAACTACTCCCGTGGTAGCGGGAGAGAGATCCAGTACTTC. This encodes CASNYSRGSGREIQYF.

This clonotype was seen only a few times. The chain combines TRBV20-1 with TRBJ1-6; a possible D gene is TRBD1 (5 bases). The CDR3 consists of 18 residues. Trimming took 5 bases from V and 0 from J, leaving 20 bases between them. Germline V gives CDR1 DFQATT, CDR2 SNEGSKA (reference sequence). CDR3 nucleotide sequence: TGCAGTGCTGGGGGGACGGGGGACGGGCTCTCCTATAATTCACCCCTCCACTTT. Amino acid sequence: CSAGGTGDGLSYNSPLHF.

The CDR3 nucleotides are TGTGCCACCAGTGATCCCTACACCGGGGAGCTGTTTTTT. Encoded protein: CATSDPYTGELFF. The chain employs TRBV24-1 and TRBJ2-2; D unresolved. Trimming stripped 3 bases from V and 3 bases from J, with 4 bases between. The germline V gene encodes CDR1 KGHDR and CDR2 SFDVKD. The CDR3 covers 13 residues.

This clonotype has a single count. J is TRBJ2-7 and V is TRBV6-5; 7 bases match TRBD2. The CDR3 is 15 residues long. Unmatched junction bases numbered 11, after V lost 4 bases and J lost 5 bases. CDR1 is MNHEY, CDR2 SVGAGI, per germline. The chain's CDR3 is CASSLTGTGRDEQYF. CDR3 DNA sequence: TGTGCCAGCAGTTTGACCGGGACGGGGAGGGACGAGCAGTACTTC.

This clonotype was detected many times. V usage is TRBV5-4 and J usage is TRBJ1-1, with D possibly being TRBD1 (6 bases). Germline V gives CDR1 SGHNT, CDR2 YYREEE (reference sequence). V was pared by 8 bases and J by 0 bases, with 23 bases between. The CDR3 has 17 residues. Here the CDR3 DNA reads TGTGCCAGTAAAAAAAACGGACAGTTTCCCATGAACACTGAAGCTTTCTTT. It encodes CASKKNGQFPMNTEAFF.

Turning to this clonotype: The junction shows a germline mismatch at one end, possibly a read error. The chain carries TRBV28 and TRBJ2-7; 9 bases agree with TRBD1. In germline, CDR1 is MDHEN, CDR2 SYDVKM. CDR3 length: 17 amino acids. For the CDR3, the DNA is TGTGCCAGCAGTTTAGGACTACCGGGACAGGGCCGGCTTAGGTGGTGCTTC. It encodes CASSLGLPGQGRLRWCF. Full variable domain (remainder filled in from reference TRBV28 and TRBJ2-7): DVKVTQSSRYLVKRTGEKVFLECVQDMDHENMFWYRQDPGLGLRLIYFSYDVKMKEKGDIPEGYSVSREKKERFSLILESASTNQTSMYLCASSLGLPGQGRLRWCFGPGTRLTVT.

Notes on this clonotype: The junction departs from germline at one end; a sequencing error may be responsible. The CDR3 bases are TGTGCCAGCAGCTCTAGCGGGAGTCGGTACAATGATCAGTTCTTC. It yields the protein CASSSSGSRYNDQFF. The chain carries TRBV7-3 and TRBJ2-1, with 10 bases that match TRBD2. CDR1 SGHTA and CDR2 FQGTGA come from the germline V gene. The CDR3 loop spans 15 amino acids.

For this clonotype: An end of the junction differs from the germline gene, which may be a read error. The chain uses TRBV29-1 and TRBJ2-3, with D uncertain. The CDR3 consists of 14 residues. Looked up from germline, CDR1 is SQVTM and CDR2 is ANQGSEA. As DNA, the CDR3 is TGCAGTGTTGCCCTGATCCGGAACGCAGATACGCAGTATTTT. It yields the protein CSVALIRNADTQYF.

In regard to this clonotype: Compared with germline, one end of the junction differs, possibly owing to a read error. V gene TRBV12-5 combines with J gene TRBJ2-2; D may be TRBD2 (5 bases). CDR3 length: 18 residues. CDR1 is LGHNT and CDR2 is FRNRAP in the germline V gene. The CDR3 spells CTSGLVMTRNELTGELFF. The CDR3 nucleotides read TGTACTAGTGGTTTGGTAATGACCAGAAACGAACTCACCGGGGAGCTGTTTTTT.

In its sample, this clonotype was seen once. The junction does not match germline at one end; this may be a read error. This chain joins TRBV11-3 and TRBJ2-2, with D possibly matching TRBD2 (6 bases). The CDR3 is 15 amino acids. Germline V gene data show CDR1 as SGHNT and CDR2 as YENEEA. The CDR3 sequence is CASSLGTRRTGGLFF. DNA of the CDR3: TGTGCCAGTAGCTTAGGAACTAGAAGAACCGGGGGTCTGTTTTTT.

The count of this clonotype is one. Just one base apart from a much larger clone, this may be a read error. CDR3 protein: CASSWLRGNVQFF. Here the CDR3 DNA reads TGTGCCAGCAGCTGGCTAAGAGGAAATGTGCAGTTCTTC. The chain links TRBV7-8 to TRBJ2-1; D is undetermined. Germline loops: CDR1 SGHVS, CDR2 FQNEAQ. The CDR3 length is 13 residues.

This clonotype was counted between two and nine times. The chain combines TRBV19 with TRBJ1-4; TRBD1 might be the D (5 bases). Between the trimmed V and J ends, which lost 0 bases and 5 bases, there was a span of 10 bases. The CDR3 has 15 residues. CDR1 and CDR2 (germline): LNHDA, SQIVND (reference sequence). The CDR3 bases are TGTGCCAGTAGTATAGATCGACAGCCCAATGAAAAACTGTTTTTT. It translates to CASSIDRQPNEKLFF.

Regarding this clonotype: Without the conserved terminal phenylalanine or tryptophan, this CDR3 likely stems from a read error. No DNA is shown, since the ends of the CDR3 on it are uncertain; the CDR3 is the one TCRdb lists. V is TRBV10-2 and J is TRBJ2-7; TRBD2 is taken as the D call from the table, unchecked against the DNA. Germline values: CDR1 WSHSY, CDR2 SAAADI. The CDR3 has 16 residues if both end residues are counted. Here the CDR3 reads CASSGPGLAGIYERYL.

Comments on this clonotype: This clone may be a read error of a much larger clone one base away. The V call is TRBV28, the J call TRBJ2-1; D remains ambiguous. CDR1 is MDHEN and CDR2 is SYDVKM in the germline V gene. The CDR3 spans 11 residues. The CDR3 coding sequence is TGTGCCAGCAGTTTTAGGAATGAGAAGTTCTTC. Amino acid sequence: CASSFRNEKFF.

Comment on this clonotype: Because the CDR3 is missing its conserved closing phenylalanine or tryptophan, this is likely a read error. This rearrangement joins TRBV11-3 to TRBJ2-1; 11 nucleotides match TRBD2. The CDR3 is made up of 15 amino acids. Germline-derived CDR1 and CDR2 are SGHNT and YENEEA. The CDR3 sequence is CASNLLAGDFNEQFL. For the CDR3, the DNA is TGTGCCAGCAACTTACTAGCGGGGGATTTCAATGAGCAGTTCCTC.

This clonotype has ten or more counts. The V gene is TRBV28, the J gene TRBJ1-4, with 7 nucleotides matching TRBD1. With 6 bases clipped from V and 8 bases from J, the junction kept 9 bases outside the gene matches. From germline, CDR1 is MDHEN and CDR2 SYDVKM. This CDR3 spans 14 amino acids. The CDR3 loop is CASRKGGDAEKLFF. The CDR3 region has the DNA TGTGCCAGCAGAAAAGGGGGCGACGCAGAAAAACTGTTTTTT.

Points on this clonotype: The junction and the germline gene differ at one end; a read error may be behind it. The DNA of the CDR3 is TGCGCCGGCAGCCAACAAGACGCGGACGCGAGGTACTTC. This encodes CAGSQQDADARYF. The chain has TRBV4-1 and TRBJ2-4; D gene ambiguous. Germline V gene data show CDR1 as MGHRA and CDR2 as YSYEKL. The CDR3 is 13 amino acids.

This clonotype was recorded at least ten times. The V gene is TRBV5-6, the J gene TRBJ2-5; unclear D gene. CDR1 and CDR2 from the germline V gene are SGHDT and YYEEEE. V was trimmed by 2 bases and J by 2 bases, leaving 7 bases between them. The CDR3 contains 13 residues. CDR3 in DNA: TGTGCCAGCAGCTTCTGGGTTCAAGAGACCCAGTACTTC. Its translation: CASSFWVQETQYF. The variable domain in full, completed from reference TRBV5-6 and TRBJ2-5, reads DAGVTQSPTHLIKTRGQQVTLRCSPKSGHDTVSWYQQALGQGPQFIFQYYEEEERQRGNFPDRFSGHQFPNYSSELNVNALLLGDSALYLCASSFWVQETQYFGPGTRLLVL.

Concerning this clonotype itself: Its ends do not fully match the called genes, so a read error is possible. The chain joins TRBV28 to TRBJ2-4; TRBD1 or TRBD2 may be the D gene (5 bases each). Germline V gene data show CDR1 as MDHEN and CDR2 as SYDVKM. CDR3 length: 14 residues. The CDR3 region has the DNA TGTGTCAGCAGTTTTGGGGGTAGCTTAAACATTCAGTACTTC. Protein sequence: CVSSFGGSLNIQYF.

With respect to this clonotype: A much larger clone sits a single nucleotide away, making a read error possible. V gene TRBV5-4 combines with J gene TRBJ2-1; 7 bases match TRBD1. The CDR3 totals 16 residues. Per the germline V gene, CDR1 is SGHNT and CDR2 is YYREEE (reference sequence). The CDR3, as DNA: TGTGCCGGCAGTAAACAGGGGATGGGGTCCTACAATGAGCAGTTCTTC. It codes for CAGSKQGMGSYNEQFF.

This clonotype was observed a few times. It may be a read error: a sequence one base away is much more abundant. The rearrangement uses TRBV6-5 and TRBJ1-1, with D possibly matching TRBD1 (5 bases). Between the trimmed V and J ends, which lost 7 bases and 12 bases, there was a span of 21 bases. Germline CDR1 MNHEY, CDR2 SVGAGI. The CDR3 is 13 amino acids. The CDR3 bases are TGTGCCAGCACCCCCCCGGGACCTACGATGTCTTTCTTT. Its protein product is CASTPPGPTMSFF.

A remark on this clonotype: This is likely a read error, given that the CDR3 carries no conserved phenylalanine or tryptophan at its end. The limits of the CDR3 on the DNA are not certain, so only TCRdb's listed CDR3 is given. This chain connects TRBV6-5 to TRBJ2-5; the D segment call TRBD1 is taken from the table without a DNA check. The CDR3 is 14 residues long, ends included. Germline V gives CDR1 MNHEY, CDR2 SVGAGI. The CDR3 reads CASSEDGGLWPRYY.

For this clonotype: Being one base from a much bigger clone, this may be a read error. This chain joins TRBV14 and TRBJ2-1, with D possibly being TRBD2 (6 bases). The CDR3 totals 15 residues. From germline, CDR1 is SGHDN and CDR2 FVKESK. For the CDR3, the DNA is TGTGCCATCAGCCAAGGGACTGCGCAGTACAATGAGCAGTTCTTC. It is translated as CAISQGTAQYNEQFF.

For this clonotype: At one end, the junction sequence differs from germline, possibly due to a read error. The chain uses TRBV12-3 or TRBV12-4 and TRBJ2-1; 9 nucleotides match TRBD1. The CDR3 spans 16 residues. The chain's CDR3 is CVSSSRPRDRDNEQFF. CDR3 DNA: TGTGTCAGCAGTTCTCGCCCAAGGGACAGGGACAATGAGCAGTTCTTC.

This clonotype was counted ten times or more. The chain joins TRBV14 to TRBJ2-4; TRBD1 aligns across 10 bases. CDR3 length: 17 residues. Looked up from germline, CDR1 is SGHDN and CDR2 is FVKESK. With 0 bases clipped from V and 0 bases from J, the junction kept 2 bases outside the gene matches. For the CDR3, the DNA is TGTGCCAGCAGCCAAGAGGGACAGGGGCTAGCCAAAAACATTCAGTACTTC. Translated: CASSQEGQGLAKNIQYF.

The CDR3 sequence is CARSLPHRTWGQPQHF. DNA of the CDR3: TGTGCCAGGAGCCTGCCACATAGGACATGGGGCCAGCCCCAGCATTTT. The chain recombines TRBV11-1 with TRBJ1-5; D perhaps matches TRBD1 (5 bases). Trimming removed 9 bases at V and 7 bases at J, with 25 bases between. The CDR3 covers 16 residues. Germline V gives CDR1 SGHAT, CDR2 FQDESV (reference sequence). The variable domain in full, completed from reference TRBV11-1 and TRBJ1-5, reads EAEVAQSPRYKITEKSQAVAFWCDPISGHATLYWYRQILGQGPELLVQFQDESVVDDSQLPKDRFSAERLKGVDSTLKIQPAELGDSAMYLCARSLPHRTWGQPQHFGDGTRLSIL.

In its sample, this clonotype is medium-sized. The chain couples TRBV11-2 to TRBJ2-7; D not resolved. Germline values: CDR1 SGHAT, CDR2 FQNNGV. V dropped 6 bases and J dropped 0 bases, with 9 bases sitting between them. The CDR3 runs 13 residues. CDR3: CASSYVSSYEQYF. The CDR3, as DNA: TGTGCCAGCAGTTATGTCAGCTCCTACGAGCAGTACTTC. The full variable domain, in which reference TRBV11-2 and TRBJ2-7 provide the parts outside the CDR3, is EAGVAQSPRYKIIEKRQSVAFWCNPISGHATLYWYQQILGQGPKLLIQFQNNGVVDDSQLPKDRFSAERLKGVDSTLKIQPAKLEDSAVYLCASSYVSSYEQYFGPGTRLTVT.

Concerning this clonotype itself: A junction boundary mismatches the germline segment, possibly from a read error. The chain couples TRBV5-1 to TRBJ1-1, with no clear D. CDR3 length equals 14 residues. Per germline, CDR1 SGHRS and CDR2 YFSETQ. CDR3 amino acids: CASSLVQTNTEALF. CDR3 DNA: TGCGCCAGCAGCTTGGTACAGACGAACACTGAAGCTCTCTTT.

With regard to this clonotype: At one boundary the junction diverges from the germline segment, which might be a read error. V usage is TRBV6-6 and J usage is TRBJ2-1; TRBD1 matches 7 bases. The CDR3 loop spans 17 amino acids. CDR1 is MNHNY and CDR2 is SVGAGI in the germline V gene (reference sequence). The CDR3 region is CASNYRLWTGTGNEQFF. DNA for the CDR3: TGTGCCAGCAATTACCGGCTCTGGACAGGCACAGGCAATGAGCAGTTCTTC.

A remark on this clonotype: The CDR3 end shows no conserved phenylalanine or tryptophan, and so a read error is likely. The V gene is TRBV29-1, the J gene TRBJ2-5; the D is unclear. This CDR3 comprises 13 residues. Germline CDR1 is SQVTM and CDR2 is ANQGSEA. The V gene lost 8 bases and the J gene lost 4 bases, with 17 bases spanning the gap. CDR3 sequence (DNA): TGCAGCCCACCTCTTCTTGGTAGAGAGACCCAGTACTCC. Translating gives CSPPLLGRETQYS.

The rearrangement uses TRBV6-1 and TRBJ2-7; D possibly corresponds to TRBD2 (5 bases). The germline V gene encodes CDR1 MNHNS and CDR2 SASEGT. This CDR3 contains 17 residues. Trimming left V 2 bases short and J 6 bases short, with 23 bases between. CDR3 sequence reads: CASSERAPSSRVTEQYF. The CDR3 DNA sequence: TGTGCCAGCAGTGAAAGAGCTCCTAGCAGTAGGGTTACCGAGCAGTACTTC.